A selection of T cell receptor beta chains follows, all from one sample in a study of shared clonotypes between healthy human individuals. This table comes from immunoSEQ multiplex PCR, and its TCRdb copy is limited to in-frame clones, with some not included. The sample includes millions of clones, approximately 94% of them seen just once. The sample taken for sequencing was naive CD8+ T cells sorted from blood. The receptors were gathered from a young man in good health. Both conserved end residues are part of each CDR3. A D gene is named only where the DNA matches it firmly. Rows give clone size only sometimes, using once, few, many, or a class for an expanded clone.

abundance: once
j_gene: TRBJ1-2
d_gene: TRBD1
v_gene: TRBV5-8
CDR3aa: CASSRRDRGLKRYGYTF
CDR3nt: TGTGCCAGCAGTCGCCGGGACAGGGGGCTTAAAAGGTATGGCTACACCTTC

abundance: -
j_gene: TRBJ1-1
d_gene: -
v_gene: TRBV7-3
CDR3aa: CASSSTGSDDEAFF
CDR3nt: TGTGCCAGCAGCTCAACGGGGTCCGACGATGAAGCTTTCTTT

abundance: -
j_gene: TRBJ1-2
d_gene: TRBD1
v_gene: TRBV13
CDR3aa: CASSLVSGTGYGYTF
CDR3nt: TGTGCCAGCAGCTTAGTATCCGGGACAGGGTATGGCTACACCTTC

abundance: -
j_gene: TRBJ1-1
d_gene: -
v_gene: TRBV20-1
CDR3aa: CSARAGGEAFF
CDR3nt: TGCAGTGCTAGAGCCGGGGGTGAAGCTTTCTTT

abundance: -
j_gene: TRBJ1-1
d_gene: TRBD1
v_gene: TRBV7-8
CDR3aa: CASSRTLRDSVNTEAFF
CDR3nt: TGTGCCAGCAGCAGAACGCTACGGGACAGTGTGAACACTGAAGCTTTCTTT

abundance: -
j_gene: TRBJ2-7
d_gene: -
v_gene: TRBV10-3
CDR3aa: CAIKGTLPSEQYF
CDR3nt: TGTGCCATCAAAGGGACGCTGCCTAGTGAGCAGTACTTC

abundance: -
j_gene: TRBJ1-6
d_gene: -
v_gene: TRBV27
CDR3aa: CASSLSRTANSPLHF
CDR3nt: TGTGCCAGCAGTTTATCCAGGACAGCCAATTCACCCCTCCACTTT

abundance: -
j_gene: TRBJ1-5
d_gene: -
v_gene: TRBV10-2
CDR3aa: CASSESEGGQPQHF
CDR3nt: TGCGCCAGCAGTGAGTCGGAGGGGGGTCAGCCCCAGCATTTT

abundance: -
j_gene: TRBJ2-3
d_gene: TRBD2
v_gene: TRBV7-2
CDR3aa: CASSFPLAGSTDTQYF
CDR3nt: TGTGCCAGCAGCTTCCCTCTAGCGGGGAGCACAGATACGCAGTATTTT

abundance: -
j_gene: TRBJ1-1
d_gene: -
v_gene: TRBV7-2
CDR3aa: CASSPRHENTEAFF
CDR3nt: TGTGCCAGCAGCCCACGACACGAGAACACTGAAGCTTTCTTT

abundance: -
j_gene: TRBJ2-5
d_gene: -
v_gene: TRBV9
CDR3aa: CASSPRNLDGETQYF
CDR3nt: TGTGCCAGCAGCCCGAGGAACCTGGATGGAGAGACCCAGTACTTC

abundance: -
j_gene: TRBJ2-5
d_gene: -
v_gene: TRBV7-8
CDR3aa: CASSLVWQGEVQETQYF
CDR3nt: TGTGCCAGCAGCTTAGTGTGGCAGGGCGAGGTTCAAGAGACCCAGTACTTC

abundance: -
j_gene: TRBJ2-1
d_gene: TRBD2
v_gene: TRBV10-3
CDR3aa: CAISETSGTNEQFF
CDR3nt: TGTGCCATCAGTGAGACTAGCGGGACCAATGAGCAGTTCTTC

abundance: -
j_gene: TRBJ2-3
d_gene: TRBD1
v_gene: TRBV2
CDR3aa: CASSDLGTGTTDTQYF
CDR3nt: TGTGCCAGCAGTGATTTGGGGACAGGGACGACAGATACGCAGTATTTT

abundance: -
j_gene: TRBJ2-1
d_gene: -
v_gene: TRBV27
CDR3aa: CASSLGLYRAHNEQFF
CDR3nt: TGTGCCAGCAGTTTAGGGCTCTACAGGGCCCACAATGAGCAGTTCTTC

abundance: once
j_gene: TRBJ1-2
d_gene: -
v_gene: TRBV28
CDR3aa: CASSLVEGTGTDGYTF
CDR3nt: TGTGCCAGCAGTTTAGTCGAAGGCACTGGGACCGATGGCTACACCTTC

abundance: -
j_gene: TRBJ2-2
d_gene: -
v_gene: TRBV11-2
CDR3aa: CASSSLFSNTGELFF
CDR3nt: TGTGCCAGCAGCTCCCTTTTTTCTAACACCGGGGAGCTGTTTTTT

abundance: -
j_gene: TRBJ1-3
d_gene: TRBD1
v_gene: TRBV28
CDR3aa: CASSSHGTGVGDTIYF
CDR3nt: TGTGCCAGCAGTTCCCATGGGACAGGGGTCGGGGACACCATATATTTT

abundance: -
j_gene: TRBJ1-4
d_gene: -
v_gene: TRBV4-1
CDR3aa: CASSQGQTLNEKLFF
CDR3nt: TGCGCCAGCAGCCAAGGACAGACCTTAAATGAAAAACTGTTTTTT

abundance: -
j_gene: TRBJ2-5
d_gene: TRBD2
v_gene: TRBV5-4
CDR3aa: CASSSLNRAGGWQETQYF
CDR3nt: TGTGCCAGCAGCTCCCTGAACCGTGCGGGGGGCTGGCAAGAGACCCAGTACTTC

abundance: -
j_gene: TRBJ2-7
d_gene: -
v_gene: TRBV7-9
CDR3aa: CASTLSGEQYF
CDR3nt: TGTGCCAGCACCCTTTCGGGGGAGCAGTACTTC

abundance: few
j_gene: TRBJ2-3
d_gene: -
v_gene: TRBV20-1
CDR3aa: CSPRKDTQYF
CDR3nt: TGCAGTCCCCGAAAAGATACGCAGTATTTT

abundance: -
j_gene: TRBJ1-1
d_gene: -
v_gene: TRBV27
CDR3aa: CASSLDGMNTEAFF
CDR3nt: TGTGCCAGCAGTTTGGACGGCATGAACACTGAAGCTTTCTTT

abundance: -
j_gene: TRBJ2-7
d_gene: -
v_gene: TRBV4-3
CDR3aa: CASSLKPGHLTGSYEQYF
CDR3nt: TGCGCCAGCAGCCTCAAACCGGGACACCTAACGGGCTCCTACGAGCAGTACTTC